The 32 T cell receptor beta chains below were found in one sample sequenced in a study of sequential checkpoint blockade in melanoma. The assay was immunoSEQ multiplex PCR, and TCRdb's table has in-frame clones only and misses some. The data contain 720 or so clones, 28% of them seen just once; the ten biggest clones take up 25% to 35%. The treatment: randomized to nivolumab then ipilimumab (arm A) or the reverse (arm B). The sample was tumor tissue (inferred from file names), taken from a patient given nivolumab and ipilimumab in sequence. All receptors come from a human donor with melanoma.

This clone rates as medium-sized. The chain combines TRBV6-8 with TRBJ2-3, with 9 bases that match TRBD2. The CDR3 has 19 amino acids. The germline gives CDR1 MNHGY, CDR2 SAAAGT. After removal of 0 bases from V and 1 base from J, the junction contained 11 bases not matched to a gene. CDR3 coding DNA: TGTGCCAGCAGTTACTCGATTAGGGGAGCGGGGGGTGGCACAGATACGCAGTATTTT. This encodes CASSYSIRGAGGGTDTQYF.

The V and J genes are TRBV28 and TRBJ1-1, with D possibly being TRBD1 (5 bases). Germline V CDR1 and CDR2: MDHEN, SYDVKM. Trimming took 4 bases from V and 6 from J, leaving 18 bases between them. The length of the CDR3 is 15 residues. CDR3: CASSSGGGGVAEAFF. CDR3 sequence (DNA): TGTGCCAGCAGTTCCGGCGGTGGGGGGGTGGCTGAAGCTTTCTTT.

Relative to its sample, this clone is large. This rearrangement joins TRBV6-8 to TRBJ2-2; TRBD2 matches 7 bases. The CDR3 is made up of 15 amino acids. Germline V gives CDR1 MNHGY, CDR2 SAAAGT. The V and J ends lost 0 bases and 4 bases, in that order; junction bases with no gene match: 2. The DNA for the CDR3 is TGTGCCAGCAGTTACTCTGCGGGAGCCACCGGGGAGCTGTTTTTT. This sequence encodes CASSYSAGATGELFF.

The DNA of the CDR3 is TGTGCCAGTAGTGGGCGGGGCTCCTACGAGCAGTACTTC. This codes for CASSGRGSYEQYF. The chain has TRBV19 and TRBJ2-7, with D perhaps TRBD2 (6 bases). V gave up 5 bases and J gave up 0 bases, with 8 bases separating them. This CDR3 is built from 13 residues. Germline-derived CDR1 and CDR2 are LNHDA and SQIVND (reference sequence).

This clone has a handful of counts. V is TRBV12-5 and J is TRBJ1-1; maybe TRBD1 (5 bases). This CDR3 has 15 amino acids. Per germline, CDR1 LGHNT and CDR2 FRNRAP. The CDR3: CASNLGGAGETEAFF. As DNA, the CDR3 is TGTGCCAGCAACCTGGGTGGGGCCGGTGAAACTGAAGCTTTCTTT.

This clone was found a few times. The rearrangement joins TRBV4-1 to TRBJ2-5, with D maybe TRBD2 (6 bases). Per the germline V gene, CDR1 is MGHRA and CDR2 is YSYEKL. This CDR3 is 16 amino acids long. With 3 bases removed from V and 5 bases from J, the gap between germline ends came to 19 bases. The CDR3 DNA reads TGCGCCAGCAGCCAGAATCCTGCCGGAGGGGACGAGACCCAGTACTTC. Translated: CASSQNPAGGDETQYF.

The genes are TRBV19 and TRBJ1-5; tentatively, D is TRBD1 (6 bases). Germline V lookup: CDR1 LNHDA, CDR2 SQIVND (reference sequence). V dropped 8 bases and J dropped 3 bases, with 14 bases sitting between them. The length of the CDR3 is 14 residues. The CDR3 reads CASGPQGDNQPQHF. DNA for the CDR3: TGTGCCAGTGGGCCACAGGGTGACAATCAGCCCCAGCATTTT.

This clone was counted a few times. This chain uses TRBV10-3 with TRBJ1-2; tentative D call: TRBD1 (5 bases). With 7 bases removed from V and 4 bases from J, the gap between germline ends came to 16 bases. The V gene's germline CDR1 is ENHRY and CDR2 SYGVKD. The CDR3 extends over 14 amino acids. This chain's CDR3 is CAITSPPGRYGYTF. In DNA, the CDR3 is TGTGCCATCACGTCCCCCCCGGGACGCTATGGCTACACCTTC.

This clone is deemed hyperexpanded. The chain combines TRBV6-8 with TRBJ1-1, with D tentatively TRBD1 (6 bases). Germline-derived CDR1 and CDR2 are MNHGY and SAAAGT. The germline V and J ends were trimmed by 5 bases and 5 bases, with 15 bases remaining between them. The length of the CDR3 is 14 residues. The CDR3 DNA reads as TGTGCCAGCAGTCGAATAGGGGGAACAACTGAAGCTTTCTTT. Translated: CASSRIGGTTEAFF.

The DNA for the CDR3 is TGTGCCAGTAGTCTGGCAGGAGGCACCGGGGAGCTGTTTTTT. This codes for CASSLAGGTGELFF. The gene calls are TRBV19 and TRBJ2-2; D may be TRBD2 (5 bases). The V end was cut by 5 bases, the J end by 4 bases, with 11 bases between. The CDR3 has 14 residues. Germline loops: CDR1 LNHDA, CDR2 SQIVND (reference sequence). The variable domain in full, completed from reference TRBV19 and TRBJ2-2, reads DGGITQSPKYLFRKEGQNVTLSCEQNLNHDAMYWYRQDPGQGLRLIYYSQIVNDFQKGDIAEGYSVSREKKESFPLTVTSAQKNPTAFYLCASSLAGGTGELFFGEGSRLTVL.

The J gene is TRBJ2-1, the V gene TRBV6-1; D may be TRBD1 (7 bases). V dropped 0 bases and J dropped 7 bases, with 13 bases sitting between them. CDR3 size: 15 residues. Germline-derived CDR1 and CDR2 are MNHNS and SASEGT. CDR3 residues: CASSEATGAGNEQFF. The CDR3 DNA reads TGTGCCAGCAGTGAAGCTACAGGGGCGGGGAATGAGCAGTTCTTC.

V and J are TRBV6-8 and TRBJ2-7; tentatively, D is TRBD1 (6 bases). Germline CDR1 reads MNHGY; CDR2 reads SAAAGT. Trimming cost V 7 bases and J 7 bases, with 20 bases left between them. The CDR3 loop spans 14 amino acids. The CDR3 coding sequence is TGTGCCAGCACTTTGGGGCAGGGAACAGGGGAGCAGTACTTC. Its translation: CASTLGQGTGEQYF.

This clone rates as large. This rearrangement joins TRBV9 to TRBJ2-2; 8 bases map to TRBD1. The CDR3 has 15 amino acids. Germline lookup yields CDR1 SGDLS and CDR2 YYNGEE. V lost 5 bases, J lost 6 bases, and 9 bases stayed unmatched. The CDR3 is CASRAGTGNPGELFF. CDR3 nucleotides: TGTGCCAGCAGAGCCGGGACAGGAAACCCCGGGGAGCTGTTTTTT.

This clone is medium-sized (0.01 to 0.1%). The rearrangement links TRBV11-3 to TRBJ1-1; D gene uncertain. Trimming stripped 1 base from V and 1 base from J, with 7 bases between. This CDR3 is 14 amino acids long. The germline V gene has CDR1 SGHNT and CDR2 YENEEA. The CDR3, as DNA: TGTGCCAGCAGCTTAGTCTCAGAGAACACTGAAGCTTTCTTT. Protein product: CASSLVSENTEAFF.

This clone has just a few counts. This chain joins TRBV6-8 and TRBJ1-3; D not certain. From germline, CDR1 is MNHGY and CDR2 SAAAGT. Trimming took 6 bases from V and 5 from J, leaving 17 bases between them. CDR3 length equals 15 residues. The CDR3 DNA sequence: TGTGCCAGCAGAAGTACGGGTGGGAATCGAAACACCATATATTTT. It translates to CASRSTGGNRNTIYF.

The chain couples TRBV11-3 to TRBJ2-2, with TRBD1 identical over 8 bases. Trimming at V came to 7 bases and at J to 1 base, leaving 11 bases not matched to a gene. The CDR3 is 17 amino acids. Germline V gene sequence: CDR1 SGHNT, CDR2 YENEEA. For the CDR3, the DNA is TGTGCCAGCACCAGCAACCCCGGGACAGGGAACACCGGGGAGCTGTTTTTT. Protein: CASTSNPGTGNTGELFF.

This clone rates as medium-sized. The chain uses TRBV7-7 and TRBJ1-5; 7 positions match TRBD1. Germline values: CDR1 SSHAT, CDR2 FNYEAQ (reference sequence). The CDR3 loop spans 17 amino acids. Losses at the gene ends were 5 bases for V and 0 bases for J; bases not matched to a gene: 10. CDR3 sequence reads: CASSPGTDAYSNQPQHF. The CDR3 bases are TGTGCCAGCAGCCCGGGGACAGACGCATATAGCAATCAGCCCCAGCATTTT.

This clone appeared a few times. The chain recombines TRBV16 with TRBJ1-5; D gene unclear. Trimming took off 0 bases at V and 1 base at J, with 7 bases between the two ends. There are 15 residues in the CDR3. CDR1 and CDR2 (germline): KGHSY, FQNENV. The CDR3 region has the DNA TGTGCCAGCAGCCAATCCTCGGTCAGCAATCAGCCCCAGCATTTT. It codes for CASSQSSVSNQPQHF.

In this sample, this clone turned up a few times. The chain employs TRBV15 and TRBJ2-1; 7 bases map to TRBD2. With 0 bases clipped from V and 1 base from J, the junction kept 12 bases outside the gene matches. Per the germline V gene, CDR1 is LNHNV and CDR2 is YYDKDF (reference sequence). The CDR3 length is 19 residues. The CDR3 spells CATSRDALGAGVSYNEQFF. Written as DNA, the CDR3 is TGTGCCACCAGCAGAGATGCCCTTGGGGCGGGAGTTTCCTACAATGAGCAGTTCTTC.

There are a few counts of this clone. The chain links TRBV10-2 to TRBJ1-5; no clear D gene. V lost 4 bases, J lost 4 bases, and 11 bases lay in between. CDR3 length equals 14 residues. From germline, CDR1 is WSHSY and CDR2 SAAADI. The CDR3 reads CASSASPGNQPQHF. CDR3 in DNA: TGCGCCAGCAGTGCGTCGCCTGGGAATCAGCCCCAGCATTTT.

This clone was found a few times. The chain carries TRBV2 and TRBJ1-5; 7 bases map to TRBD1. Trimming took 1 base from V and 1 from J; bases not matched to a gene: 7. This CDR3 has 17 residues. Germline-derived CDR1 and CDR2 are SNHLY and FYNNEI. CDR3 residues: CASSEVVGQLSNQPQHF. CDR3 bases: TGTGCCAGCAGTGAAGTTGTGGGACAGTTGAGCAATCAGCCCCAGCATTTT.

This clone is categorized as medium-sized. V and J are TRBV2 and TRBJ2-1, with TRBD1 matching over 7 bases. V dropped 6 bases and J dropped 10; count of bases not matched to a gene: 12. The CDR3 spans 14 residues. CDR1 is SNHLY and CDR2 is FYNNEI in the germline V gene. The chain's CDR3 is CASSQIEQGREQFF. The CDR3 DNA reads as TGTGCCAGCAGCCAAATAGAACAGGGGCGGGAGCAGTTCTTC.

This clone is deemed large. This chain links TRBV9 with TRBJ2-1; D is tentatively TRBD1 or TRBD2 (6 bases each). Germline CDR1 SGDLS, CDR2 YYNGEE. Trimming left V 3 bases short and J 5 bases short, with 12 bases between. CDR3 size: 14 residues. Here the CDR3 DNA reads TGTGCCAGCAGCGAGGCAGGGGAGGACAATGAGCAGTTCTTC. Amino acids: CASSEAGEDNEQFF.

This clone was seen a few times. V usage is TRBV19 and J usage is TRBJ2-7; tentative D call: TRBD2 (5 bases). CDR3 length: 16 residues. With 3 bases removed from V and 2 bases from J, the gap between germline ends came to 17 bases. Germline V gene sequence: CDR1 LNHDA, CDR2 SQIVND (reference sequence). CDR3 sequence reads: CASSMAGGQGAYEQYF. CDR3 coding DNA: TGTGCCAGTAGTATGGCTGGAGGCCAAGGAGCCTACGAGCAGTACTTC.

This clone was counted only a few times. V gene TRBV19 combines with J gene TRBJ2-7, with D perhaps matching TRBD1 or TRBD2 (5 bases each). The CDR3 has 14 amino acids. The V gene lost 2 bases and the J gene lost 0 bases, with 8 bases spanning the gap. The germline V gene encodes CDR1 LNHDA and CDR2 SQIVND (reference sequence). Here the CDR3 DNA reads TGTGCCAGTAGTATACTCGGGGCCTCCTACGAGCAGTACTTC. This codes for CASSILGASYEQYF.

This chain links TRBV11-1 with TRBJ2-7; the match to TRBD1 covers 7 bases. The CDR3 is made up of 14 amino acids. The V gene's germline CDR1 is SGHAT and CDR2 FQDESV (reference sequence). V gave up 5 bases and J gave up 3 bases; unmatched junction bases: 7. The chain's CDR3 is CASSQDGQVYEQYF. The CDR3 nucleotides are TGTGCCAGCAGCCAGGACGGACAGGTCTACGAGCAGTACTTC.

This clone showed up just a few times. The J gene is TRBJ2-1, the V gene TRBV6-8; TRBD2 matches 13 bases. The CDR3 loop spans 15 amino acids. V lost 5 bases, J lost 6 bases, and 4 bases stayed unmatched. The germline V gene encodes CDR1 MNHGY and CDR2 SAAAGT. The CDR3 reads CASSTSGRALNEQFF. CDR3 DNA: TGTGCCAGCAGTACTAGCGGGAGGGCCCTCAATGAGCAGTTCTTC.

The genes are TRBV6-8 and TRBJ2-3, with D perhaps TRBD2 (5 bases). CDR1 is MNHGY, CDR2 SAAAGT, per germline. The CDR3 runs to 14 residues. V was pared by 5 bases and J by 4 bases, with 13 bases between. The CDR3 region is CASSRLSEADTQYF. In DNA, the CDR3 is TGTGCCAGCAGTCGACTAAGCGAGGCAGATACGCAGTATTTT.

This clone was observed a handful of times. V is TRBV25-1 and J is TRBJ2-5, with TRBD2 matching over 8 bases. CDR3 size: 13 residues. V gave up 6 bases and J gave up 10 bases; unmatched junction bases: 10. Germline CDR1 reads MGHDK; CDR2 reads SYGVNS. The CDR3 loop reads CASRSSSGSIQYF. DNA of the CDR3: TGTGCCAGCAGAAGCTCCAGCGGGAGTATCCAGTACTTC.

This rearrangement joins TRBV18 to TRBJ2-2, with D possibly being TRBD1 (6 bases). V was clipped by 3 bases and J by 7 bases, with 15 bases between them. The V gene's germline CDR1 is KGHSH and CDR2 LQKENI. This CDR3 is built from 15 residues. CDR3 amino acids: CASSPAGTTIGELFF. In DNA, the CDR3 is TGTGCCAGCTCACCCGCCGGGACAACGATCGGGGAGCTGTTTTTT.

J is TRBJ1-5 and V is TRBV19; 10 bases fit TRBD1. After removal of 6 bases from V and 3 bases from J, the junction contained 5 bases not matched to a gene. This CDR3 spans 15 amino acids. CDR1 and CDR2 from the germline V gene are LNHDA and SQIVND (reference sequence). The CDR3 DNA reads TGTGCCAGTAGCTGGACAGGGGGTAACAATCAGCCCCAGCATTTT. Translation gives CASSWTGGNNQPQHF.

The V and J genes are TRBV29-1 and TRBJ2-7, with TRBD1 matching 8 bases. J was trimmed by 5 bases and V by 5 bases; bases with no gene match: 11. This CDR3 has 14 amino acids. Germline values: CDR1 SQVTM, CDR2 ANQGSEA. The CDR3 here is CSVRAGTGSHEQYF. CDR3 DNA sequence: TGCAGCGTTCGGGCCGGGACAGGTAGCCACGAGCAGTACTTC.